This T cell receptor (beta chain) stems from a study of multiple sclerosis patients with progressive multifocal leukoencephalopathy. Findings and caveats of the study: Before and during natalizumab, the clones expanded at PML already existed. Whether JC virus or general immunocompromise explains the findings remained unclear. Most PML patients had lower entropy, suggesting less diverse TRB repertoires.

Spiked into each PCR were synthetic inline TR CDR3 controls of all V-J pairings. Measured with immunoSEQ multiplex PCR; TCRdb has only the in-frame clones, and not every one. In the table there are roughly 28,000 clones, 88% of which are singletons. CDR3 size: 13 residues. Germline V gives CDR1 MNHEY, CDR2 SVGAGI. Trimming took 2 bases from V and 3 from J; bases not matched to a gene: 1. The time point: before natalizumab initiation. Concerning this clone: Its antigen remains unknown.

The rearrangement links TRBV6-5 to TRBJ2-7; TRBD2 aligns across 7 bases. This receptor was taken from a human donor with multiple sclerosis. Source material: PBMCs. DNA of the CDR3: TGTGCCAGCAGTTACGCTAGCGGCTACGAGCAGTACTTC. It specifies CASSYASGYEQYF.